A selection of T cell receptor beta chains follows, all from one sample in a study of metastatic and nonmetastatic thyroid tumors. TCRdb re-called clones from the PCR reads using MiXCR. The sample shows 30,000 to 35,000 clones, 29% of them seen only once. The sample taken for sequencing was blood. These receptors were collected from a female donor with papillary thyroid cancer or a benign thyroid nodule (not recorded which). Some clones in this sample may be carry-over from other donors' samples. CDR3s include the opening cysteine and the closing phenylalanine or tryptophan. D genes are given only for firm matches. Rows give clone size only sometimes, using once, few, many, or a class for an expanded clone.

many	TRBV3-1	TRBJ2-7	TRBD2	CASSQDGLAGGPSSYEQYF	TGTGCCAGCAGCCAAGATGGACTAGCGGGGGGCCCTAGCTCCTACGAGCAGTACTTC
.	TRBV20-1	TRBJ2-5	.	CSAGEARGETQYF	TGCAGTGCCGGGGAGGCCAGGGGAGAGACCCAGTACTTC
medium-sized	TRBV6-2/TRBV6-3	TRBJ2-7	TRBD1	CASSYSLRTGDHEQYF	TGTGCCAGCAGTTACTCCCTCAGGACAGGGGACCACGAGCAGTACTTC
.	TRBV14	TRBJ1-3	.	CASSPRHINSGNTIYF	TGTGCCAGCAGCCCGCGACACATCAACTCTGGAAACACCATATATTTT
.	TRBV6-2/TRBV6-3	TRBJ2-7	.	CASSYSGHSSTYEQYF	TGTGCCAGCAGTTACTCGGGGCACAGCTCTACCTACGAGCAGTACTTC
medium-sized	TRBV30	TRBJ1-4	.	CAWSVRRANEKLFF	TGTGCCTGGAGTGTACGGCGGGCTAATGAAAAACTGTTTTTT
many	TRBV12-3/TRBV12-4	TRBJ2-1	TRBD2	CASNPSGYNEQFF	TGTGCCAGCAACCCTAGCGGCTACAATGAGCAGTTCTTC
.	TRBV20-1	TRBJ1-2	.	CSSLKRVSGYTF	TGCAGCTCCCTGAAACGGGTCTCAGGCTACACCTTC
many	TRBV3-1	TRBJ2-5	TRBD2	CASSQDTSGSRETQYF	TGTGCCAGCAGCCAAGATACTAGCGGGAGTAGGGAGACCCAGTACTTC
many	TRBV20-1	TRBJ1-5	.	CSARERVEGQPQHF	TGCAGTGCTAGAGAGAGGGTTGAAGGTCAGCCCCAGCATTTT
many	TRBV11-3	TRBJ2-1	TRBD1	CASSPGGSLNEEQFF	TGTGCCAGCAGCCCAGGGGGCTCACTTAACGAGGAGCAGTTCTTC